The present entry profiles one T cell receptor (beta chain) with its context. Its antigen is currently unknown. TCRdb's copy holds only in-frame clones and misses some; the assay was immunoSEQ multiplex PCR. The sample carries 8,700 or so clones, 80% recorded once. This record belongs to a study of regulatory and conventional T cells in RAG deficiency. Regarding the study as a whole: Omenn syndrome and CID/AS patients had 80 to 100-fold fewer unique Treg TCR beta sequences, versus around 10-fold elsewhere.

CDR3 length: 11 amino acids. The germline CDR1 and CDR2 sequences are SEHNR and FQNEAQ (reference sequence). The ends were cut back, 5 bases at V and 4 bases at J, with 2 bases in the middle. The same sample was also used in a study of regulatory T cells. From that report: The PCR used 52 TRBV and 13 TRBJ primers.

The chain uses TRBV7-9 and TRBJ2-2; D is ambiguous. Sequencing was carried out using CD8+ T cells sorted from blood. This TCR was sampled from a human donor in good health. CDR3 loop: CASSRTGELFF. DNA for the CDR3: TGTGCCAGCAGCCGCACCGGGGAGCTGTTTTTT.